These 25 T cell receptor beta chains share one sample of origin, sequenced in a study of CD8 T cells in ankylosing spondylitis. TCRdb re-called the 5' RACE reads with MiXCR, one entry per CDR3 protein. In the table there are roughly 280,000 distinct CDR3 sequences, 20% of which are singletons. The sequencing input was blood, either unsorted or a sorted T cell fraction (not recorded which). Source of these receptors: a male donor with ankylosing spondylitis or in good health (not recorded which).

Many counts were recorded for this clonotype. The J gene is TRBJ2-3, the V gene TRBV6-1; 12 bases map to TRBD1. The ends lost 6 bases at V and 4 bases at J; junction bases unmatched: 5. The CDR3 runs to 15 residues. CDR1 is MNHNS, CDR2 SASEGT, per germline. DNA of the CDR3: TGTGCCAGCAGCCCCGGGACAGGGGGCCCAGATACGCAGTATTTT. Its protein is CASSPGTGGPDTQYF.

V usage is TRBV6-1 and J usage is TRBJ1-6; no clear D. V gave up 7 bases and J gave up 0 bases, with 10 bases separating them. The V gene's germline CDR1 is MNHNS and CDR2 SASEGT. The CDR3 has 15 residues. CDR3 sequence (DNA): TGTGCCAGCATTGAGAGTTTCTCCTATAATTCACCCCTCCACTTT. It encodes CASIESFSYNSPLHF.

This clonotype was detected many times. The chain carries TRBV20-1 and TRBJ1-4; D ambiguous. V lost 6 bases to trimming and J lost 0 bases, with 11 bases between them. The germline V gene has CDR1 DFQATT and CDR2 SNEGSKA (reference sequence). The CDR3 has 14 residues. The CDR3 DNA follows: TGCAGTGCAGATTCAGGTTCAACTAATGAAAAACTGTTTTTT. Amino acids: CSADSGSTNEKLFF.

This clonotype came up a few times. The chain couples TRBV5-6 to TRBJ1-1; D unclear. V was pared by 0 bases and J by 5 bases, with 14 bases between. The CDR3 consists of 15 residues. Germline V gene lookup returns CDR1 SGHDT and CDR2 YYEEEE. The CDR3 here is CASSLASRVGTEAFF. The CDR3 DNA reads TGTGCCAGCAGCTTGGCCTCCCGGGTGGGGACTGAAGCTTTCTTT.

The chain couples TRBV5-1 to TRBJ2-2, with TRBD1 as a possible D gene (6 bases). This CDR3 contains 16 residues. Germline V gives CDR1 SGHRS, CDR2 YFSETQ. The V and J ends lost 6 bases and 0 bases respectively, with 15 bases between them. The CDR3 is CASKAWTATNTGELFF. The CDR3 DNA follows: TGCGCCAGCAAGGCCTGGACAGCAACGAACACCGGGGAGCTGTTTTTT.

The rearrangement links TRBV20-1 to TRBJ2-2; D unresolved. The CDR3 is made up of 11 amino acids. Trimming left V 1 base short and J 8 bases short, with 5 bases between. Germline CDR1 and CDR2: DFQATT and SNEGSKA (reference sequence). CDR3 nucleotide sequence: TGCAGTGCTAGAGGTCTGGGGGAGCTGTTTTTT. Its protein is CSARGLGELFF.

As DNA, the CDR3 is TGTGCCAGCAGCTTAGGTGGTGGACAGGGGGCTATGGAGACCCAGTACTTC. This translates into CASSLGGGQGAMETQYF. The V and J genes are TRBV11-2 and TRBJ2-5; 11 bases match TRBD1. V gave up 1 base and J gave up 5 bases; unmatched junction bases: 9. This CDR3 spans 17 amino acids. CDR1 and CDR2 (germline): SGHAT, FQNNGV.

The rearrangement links TRBV5-1 to TRBJ2-3; D is ambiguous. The CDR3 has 14 residues. V was shortened by 0 bases and J by 6 bases, with 11 bases between the two germline ends. Germline CDR1 SGHRS, CDR2 YFSETQ. The CDR3 here is CASSLVGSMDTQYF. The CDR3 nucleotides are TGCGCCAGCAGCTTGGTTGGCTCTATGGATACGCAGTATTTT.

In this sample, this clonotype turned up a few times. The chain recombines TRBV14 with TRBJ1-4, with a possible D match to TRBD1 (5 bases). Trimming removed 0 bases from V and 2 bases from J, with 19 bases in between. This CDR3 is built from 19 residues. Germline CDR1 SGHDN, CDR2 FVKESK. The DNA for the CDR3 is TGTGCCAGCAGCCAAGATGTCGGCGGGACTGGAACTACTAATGAAAAACTGTTTTTT. Residues: CASSQDVGGTGTTNEKLFF.

This clonotype was seen a handful of times. The gene calls are TRBV20-1 and TRBJ1-2; D is unresolved. Germline V gene lookup returns CDR1 DFQATT and CDR2 SNEGSKA (reference sequence). V gave up 5 bases and J gave up 2 bases, with 9 bases separating them. The CDR3 spans 12 residues. The CDR3 loop is CSAPAANYGYTF. For the CDR3, the DNA is TGCAGTGCTCCCGCAGCGAACTATGGCTACACCTTC.

The rearrangement links TRBV20-1 to TRBJ1-4; weak D call: TRBD1 (5 bases). The V end was cut by 1 base, the J end by 5 bases, with 17 bases between. This CDR3 region has 16 residues. Germline values: CDR1 DFQATT, CDR2 SNEGSKA (reference sequence). The CDR3 nucleotides are TGCAGTGCTAGAGGGAATAGCGGGACGGCAAATGAAAAACTGTTTTTT. This codes for CSARGNSGTANEKLFF.

At least ten counts were recorded for this clonotype. The chain links TRBV7-3 to TRBJ2-1; 9 bases match TRBD2. Trimming removed 3 bases from V and 5 bases from J; junction bases left unmatched: 8. CDR3 size: 16 residues. CDR1 and CDR2 (germline): SGHTA, FQGTGA. The CDR3 spells CASSLHGTSKNNEQFF. The CDR3 nucleotides read TGTGCCAGCAGCTTGCACGGGACTAGCAAAAACAATGAGCAGTTCTTC. Filled out from reference TRBV7-3 and TRBJ2-1, the complete variable domain reads GAGVSQTPSNKVTEKGKYVELRCDPISGHTALYWYRQSLGQGPEFLIYFQGTGAADDSGLPNDRFFAVRPEGSVSTLKIQRTERGDSAVYLCASSLHGTSKNNEQFFGPGTRLTVL.

In its sample, this clonotype was seen many times. The CDR3 DNA reads TGCAGTGCTAGCCCCCCACGGGTGAGGTCTAACAATGAGCAGTTCTTC. Its translation: CSASPPRVRSNNEQFF. The gene calls are TRBV20-1 and TRBJ2-1; no reliable D call. V dropped 3 bases and J dropped 5 bases, with 20 bases sitting between them. This CDR3 is built from 16 residues. Germline V gene sequence: CDR1 DFQATT, CDR2 SNEGSKA (reference sequence).

The CDR3 nucleotides read TGCAGTGGTAGTTACTTGGAGACCCAGTACTTC. Protein product: CSGSYLETQYF. The chain uses TRBV20-1 and TRBJ2-5; D gene unclear. Germline values: CDR1 DFQATT, CDR2 SNEGSKA (reference sequence). The V end was cut by 7 bases, the J end by 5 bases, with 11 bases between. The CDR3 covers 11 residues.

This clonotype has only a few counts. The V gene is TRBV7-8, the J gene TRBJ2-1; D is unclear. This CDR3 is built from 18 residues. In germline, CDR1 is SGHVS, CDR2 FQNEAQ. Trimming shortened V by 5 bases and J by 0 bases, and 20 bases separated the two germline ends. The CDR3 reads CASSTRRVGHSSYNEQFF. The CDR3 coding sequence is TGTGCCAGCAGCACGAGACGGGTCGGGCACAGCTCCTACAATGAGCAGTTCTTC.

The table lists this clonotype with many counts. The chain has TRBV10-3 and TRBJ2-5; a weak D match, TRBD2 (6 bases). Germline V CDR1 and CDR2: ENHRY, SYGVKD. The CDR3 spans 18 residues. The V end was cut by 3 bases, the J end by 1 base, with 21 bases between. The chain's CDR3 is CAISDILVSRGTQETQYF. CDR3 sequence (DNA): TGTGCCATCAGTGATATTTTAGTGTCGCGGGGCACCCAAGAGACCCAGTACTTC.

This clonotype has more than one count but fewer than ten. This chain links TRBV3-1 with TRBJ2-3; a possible D gene is TRBD2 (5 bases). This CDR3 region has 15 residues. V lost 4 bases and J lost 4, with 15 bases in between. Germline values: CDR1 LGHDT, CDR2 YNNKEL (reference sequence). The CDR3 DNA reads TGTGCCAGCAGCCCCAGGATGCCCGGGGCAGATACGCAGTATTTT. It yields the protein CASSPRMPGADTQYF.

The chain has TRBV13 and TRBJ1-5, with a weak D call TRBD1 (5 bases). CDR1 PRHDT and CDR2 FYEKMQ come from the germline V gene (reference sequence). This CDR3 is 14 amino acids long. Trimming cost V 5 bases and J 2 bases, with 10 bases left between them. As DNA, the CDR3 is TGTGCCAGCAGCGCTCAGGGTGGCAATCAGCCCCAGCATTTT. Amino acid sequence: CASSAQGGNQPQHF. The whole variable domain, filled in from reference TRBV13 and TRBJ1-5, reads AAGVIQSPRHLIKEKRETATLKCYPIPRHDTVYWYQQGPGQDPQFLISFYEKMQSDKGSIPDRFSAQQFSDYHSELNMSSLELGDSALYFCASSAQGGNQPQHFGDGTRLSIL.

A word on this clonotype: A much larger clone lies a single base off, so this may be a read error. This chain uses TRBV20-1 with TRBJ2-1; D not resolved. V was trimmed by 5 bases and J by 9 bases, leaving 8 bases between them. The CDR3 is made up of 10 amino acids. Germline V gene lookup returns CDR1 DFQATT and CDR2 SNEGSKA (reference sequence). The CDR3 DNA reads TGCAGTGCTGAAGACACTGAGCAGTTCTTC. Its protein is CSAEDTEQFF.

This clonotype came up a few times. V usage is TRBV30 and J usage is TRBJ1-6; maybe TRBD1 (5 bases). The CDR3 has 15 residues. V shed 4 bases and J shed 7 bases, with 17 bases lying between them. Germline V lookup: CDR1 GTSNPN, CDR2 SVGIG (reference sequence). For the CDR3, the DNA is TGTGCCTGGATCTCGAACCGGGGACGGAATTCACCCCTCCACTTT. This encodes CAWISNRGRNSPLHF.

The chain is built from TRBV14 and TRBJ1-1; TRBD1 might be the D (5 bases). V lost 3 bases and J lost 6, with 11 bases in between. Looked up from germline, CDR1 is SGHDN and CDR2 is FVKESK. The CDR3 extends over 13 amino acids. Here the CDR3 DNA reads TGTGCCAGCAGCCACCAGGGTTCGGCTGAAGCTTTCTTT. Translated, it gives CASSHQGSAEAFF.

At least ten counts were recorded for this clonotype. The chain has TRBV12-3 or TRBV12-4 and TRBJ1-1; a weak D match, TRBD1 (5 bases). The CDR3 runs 13 residues. The ends were cut back, 5 bases at V and 5 bases at J, with 12 bases in the middle. For the CDR3, the DNA is TGTGCCAGCAGTCAGGTCGGGGGTACTGAAGCTTTCTTT. Amino acids: CASSQVGGTEAFF.

This clonotype was recorded a few times. V and J are TRBV2 and TRBJ2-5, with 7 bases matching TRBD1. Germline CDR1 reads SNHLY; CDR2 reads FYNNEI. The V and J ends lost 6 bases and 5 bases, in that order; junction bases with no gene match: 3. The CDR3 consists of 12 residues. The CDR3 region is CASRTGLETQYF. The DNA for the CDR3 is TGTGCCAGCAGGACAGGGCTTGAGACCCAGTACTTC. The full variable domain, with the rest looked up from reference TRBV2 and TRBJ2-5, is EPEVTQTPSHQVTQMGQEVILRCVPISNHLYFYWYRQILGQKVEFLVSFYNNEISEKSEIFDDQFSVERPDGSNFTLKIRSTKLEDSAMYFCASRTGLETQYFGPGTRLLVL.

This clonotype was detected a few times. The chain uses TRBV2 and TRBJ2-3, with a tentative D call TRBD2 (6 bases). The V and J ends lost 7 bases and 2 bases respectively, with 19 bases between them. Germline CDR1 SNHLY, CDR2 FYNNEI. The CDR3 spans 16 residues. This CDR3 is CASMTPLGGPTDTQYF. The CDR3 region has the DNA TGTGCCAGCATGACACCTCTAGGAGGGCCCACAGATACGCAGTATTTT.

In this sample, this clonotype turned up many times. V is TRBV4-2 and J is TRBJ1-6; no reliable D call. Trimming shortened V by 0 bases and J by 0 bases, and 9 bases separated the two germline ends. CDR3 size: 17 residues. Germline V CDR1 and CDR2: LGHNA, YNFKEQ. The CDR3 nucleotides read TGTGCCAGCAGCCAAGAGGTCAGGAGCTCCTATAATTCACCCCTCCACTTT. Translation: CASSQEVRSSYNSPLHF.